This T cell receptor (beta chain) was recovered during a study of high-grade serous ovarian cancer treatment subgroups. Study overall: Mean per sample: around 14,000 reads, around 7,300 unique TCR beta rearrangements.

Notes on the study in general: Tumors within one patient showed repertoire similarity of about 0.11 to 0.79. Clonal relatedness tracked neoantigen level, and by trend copy number and mutation load. Bulk tumor TCR sequencing gave no spatial information.

Tumor samples were taken before definitive surgery or chemotherapy. Trimming at V came to 6 bases and at J to 13 bases, leaving 9 bases not matched to a gene. Germline assignment: CDR1 DFQATT and CDR2 SNEGSKA (reference sequence). The CDR3 contains 11 residues. On this clone: The antigen remains undetermined.

The repertoire was sequenced with immunoSEQ multiplex PCR; TCRdb's copy has only in-frame clones and lacks some. The sample lists approximately 36,000 clones; around 80% were seen once. The source is a human donor with high-grade serous ovarian cancer. The chain joins TRBV20-1 to TRBJ1-2; 9 bases are shared with TRBD1. The specimen sequenced was tumor tissue. CDR3 DNA: TGCAGTGCCCGGGACAGGGCCCGTCGCACCTTC. Protein: CSARDRARRTF.